The rows below give T cell receptor beta chains drawn from one sample of a study of early T cells in non-severe SARS-CoV-2 infection. TCRdb analysed the 5' RACE reads with MiXCR anew, one entry per CDR3 protein. This table holds about 76,000 distinct CDR3 sequences, roughly 15% found once. Material for sequencing was whole blood. These receptors were taken from an adult who was a healthcare worker with PCR-confirmed SARS-CoV-2 infection or an uninfected control (not recorded which). CDR3s include the opening cysteine and the closing phenylalanine or tryptophan. Each record gives: V gene, J gene, clone size, D gene, CDR3 DNA, CDR3 protein. D genes are given only for firm matches. Clone sizes are given selectively: once, few, many, or a class where the clone is expanded.

TRBV5-1	TRBJ2-2	many	TRBD1	TGCGCCAGCAGCTTCCTCAAGACAGGGACCGGGGAGCTGTTTTTT	CASSFLKTGTGELFF
TRBV20-1	TRBJ2-7	few	TRBD2	TGCAGTGCTAGACCTAACGGGAGGTCTTCCTACGAGCAGTACTTC	CSARPNGRSSYEQYF
TRBV28	TRBJ2-7	few	NA	TGTGCCAGCAGTCGCCGGGACACCTCCTACGAGCAGTACTTC	CASSRRDTSYEQYF
TRBV7-6	TRBJ2-7	many	NA	TGTGCCAGCAGCTTAACTCACTCCTACGAGCAGTACTTC	CASSLTHSYEQYF
TRBV7-9	TRBJ2-7	NA	NA	TGTGCCAGCACCCCCGCGGGGTACGAGCAGTACTTC	CASTPAGYEQYF
TRBV6-5	TRBJ1-1	NA	NA	TGTGCCAGCAGTTACTCCCCCAACGACGGGGCGGTAGCTTTCTTT	CASSYSPNDGAVAFF
TRBV6-5	TRBJ2-1	many	TRBD2	TGTGCCAGCAGTCCTAGCGGGAGGTCCAATGAGCAGTTCTTC	CASSPSGRSNEQFF
TRBV29-1	TRBJ2-1	many	NA	TGCAGCGTTGATACCAGGGCGCACAATGAGCAGTTCTTC	CSVDTRAHNEQFF
TRBV5-4	TRBJ2-7	many	TRBD1	TGTGCCAGCAGCCCCGGGACAGGTGTTTACGAGCAGTACTTC	CASSPGTGVYEQYF
TRBV12-3/TRBV12-4	TRBJ2-5	many	NA	TGTGCCAGCAGGGAGGGACAAAGCCAAGAGACCCAGTACTTC	CASREGQSQETQYF
TRBV28	TRBJ2-7	few	NA	TGTGCCAGCAGTTTATTAGTCGGTACCTACGAGCAGTACTTC	CASSLLVGTYEQYF
TRBV6-6	TRBJ1-1	few	TRBD1	TGTGCCAGCAGCCCCAAGGGAGGGGGCAAGACTGAAGCTTTCTTT	CASSPKGGGKTEAFF
TRBV5-5	TRBJ1-6	few	NA	TGTGCCAGCAGCTTGGACAGACTTAATTCACCCCTCCACTTT	CASSLDRLNSPLHF
TRBV27	TRBJ1-1	many	NA	TGTGCCAGCAGTCGACTTACTGGGAACACTGAAGCTTTCTTT	CASSRLTGNTEAFF
TRBV6-6	TRBJ2-7	few	NA	TGTGCCAGCAGTTACCTCCTTGGACGGGAGTCCGAGCAGTACTTC	CASSYLLGRESEQYF
TRBV6-2/TRBV6-3	TRBJ2-7	few	NA	TGTGCCAGCAGTTACTCGCCCCCAAGGGAGCAGTACTTC	CASSYSPPREQYF
TRBV5-4	TRBJ2-2	few	NA	TGTGCCAGCACCATAGGGTTCCCCAGCACCGGGGAGCTGTTTTTT	CASTIGFPSTGELFF
TRBV6-6	TRBJ1-1	NA	NA	TGTGCCAGCAGACGATTGGCGGGGGATAGGAGCACTGAAGCTTTCTTT	CASRRLAGDRSTEAFF
TRBV2	TRBJ2-1	many	NA	TGTGCCAGCAGTGAACAGGCCTCCTACAATGAGCAGTTCTTC	CASSEQASYNEQFF
TRBV6-1	TRBJ2-5	few	NA	TGTGCCAGCAGTGAAAACAAACAACAGACCCAGTACTTC	CASSENKQQTQYF
TRBV20-1	TRBJ1-3	NA	NA	TGCAGTGCTATGTCCGCCGGGGGTCACCGTGGAAACACCATATATTTT	CSAMSAGGHRGNTIYF
TRBV21-1	TRBJ2-7	many	NA	TGTGCCAGCAGCAGCGATGGAAGCAGGGGGCGGGGTAACCTTTCCTACGAGCAGTACTTC	CASSSDGSRGRGNLSYEQYF
TRBV2	TRBJ2-7	NA	NA	TGTGCCAGTAAGGGGACAAAGGTCGAGCAGTACTTC	CASKGTKVEQYF
TRBV29-1	TRBJ1-2	many	NA	TGCAGCGCCCTAACGGGATCCAACTATGGCTACACCTTC	CSALTGSNYGYTF
TRBV6-6	TRBJ1-4	many	TRBD1	TGTGCCAGCAGTTATTCCGGGACAGCTAATGAAAAACTGTTTTTT	CASSYSGTANEKLFF
TRBV20-1	TRBJ2-3	NA	NA	TGCAGTGCTAGGATCGGTACAGGGAGAGATACGCAGTATTTT	CSARIGTGRDTQYF
TRBV7-9	TRBJ2-7	few	NA	TGTGCCAGCAGCCGAGGACAGACCTACGAGCAGTACTTC	CASSRGQTYEQYF